This T cell receptor (beta chain) was identified in a study of OX40 agonist ivuxolimab in advanced cancers. Study-level background: At around 83% male, the cohort had a mean age of around 56 years, ranging from about 23 to 80.

In the case of this clone: Its antigen remains unknown.

Sequencing used immunoSEQ multiplex PCR; TCRdb keeps in-frame clones, though not all of them. The sample records about 76,000 clones, 65% to 90% being singletons. With 5 bases clipped from V and 6 bases from J, the junction kept 19 bases outside the gene matches. CDR3 size: 18 residues. CDR1 is SGHNT and CDR2 is YYREEE in the germline V gene (reference sequence). Notes on the study in general: Clonal expansion from baseline to week 6 occurred in both CD4+ and CD8+ T cells.

This TCR derives from an adult with an advanced solid tumor such as melanoma, head and neck, liver or kidney cancer. The sample consisted of CD4+ or CD8+ T cells sorted from blood, taken in a trial of the OX40 agonist ivuxolimab. The rearrangement links TRBV5-4 to TRBJ2-2; the match to TRBD2 covers 7 bases. DNA for the CDR3: TGTGCCAGCAGTCTTGGTTATAGTCCACGCGGGAGCGCCGGGGAGCTGTTTTTT. This sequence encodes CASSLGYSPRGSAGELFF.